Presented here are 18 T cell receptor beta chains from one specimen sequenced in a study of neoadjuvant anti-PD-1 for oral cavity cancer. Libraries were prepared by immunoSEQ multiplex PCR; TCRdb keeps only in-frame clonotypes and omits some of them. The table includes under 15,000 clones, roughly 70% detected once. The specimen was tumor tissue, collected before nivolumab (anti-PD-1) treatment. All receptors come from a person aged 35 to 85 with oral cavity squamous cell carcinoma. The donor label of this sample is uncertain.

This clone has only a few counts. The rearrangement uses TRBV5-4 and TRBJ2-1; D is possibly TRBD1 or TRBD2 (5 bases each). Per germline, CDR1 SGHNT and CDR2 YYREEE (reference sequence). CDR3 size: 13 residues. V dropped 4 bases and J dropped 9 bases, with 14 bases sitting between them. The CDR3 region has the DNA TGTGCCAGCAGCCCCCGAGGGGAAGGTGAGCAGTTCTTC. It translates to CASSPRGEGEQFF.

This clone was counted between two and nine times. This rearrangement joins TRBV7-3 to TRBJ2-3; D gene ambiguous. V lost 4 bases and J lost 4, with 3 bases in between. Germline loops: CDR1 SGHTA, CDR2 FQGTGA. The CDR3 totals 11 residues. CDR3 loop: CASSYADTQYF. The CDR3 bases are TGTGCCAGCAGCTATGCAGATACGCAGTATTTT. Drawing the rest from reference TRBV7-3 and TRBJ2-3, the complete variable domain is GAGVSQTPSNKVTEKGKYVELRCDPISGHTALYWYRQSLGQGPEFLIYFQGTGAADDSGLPNDRFFAVRPEGSVSTLKIQRTERGDSAVYLCASSYADTQYFGPGTRLTVL.

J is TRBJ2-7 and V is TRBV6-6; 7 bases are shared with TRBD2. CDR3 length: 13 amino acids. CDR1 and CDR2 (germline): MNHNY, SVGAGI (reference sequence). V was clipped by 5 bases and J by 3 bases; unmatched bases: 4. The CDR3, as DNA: TGTGCCAGCAGTCCAGGACTAGTCTACGAGCAGTACTTC. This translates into CASSPGLVYEQYF.

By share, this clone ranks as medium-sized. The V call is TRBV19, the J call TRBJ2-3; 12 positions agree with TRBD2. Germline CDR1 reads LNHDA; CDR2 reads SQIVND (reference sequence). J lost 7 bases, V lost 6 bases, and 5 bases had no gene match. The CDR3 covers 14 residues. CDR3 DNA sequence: TGTGCCAGTAGCCCTAGCGGGGGGGGTTATACGCAGTATTTT. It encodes CASSPSGGGYTQYF. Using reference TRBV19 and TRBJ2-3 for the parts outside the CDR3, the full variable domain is DGGITQSPKYLFRKEGQNVTLSCEQNLNHDAMYWYRQDPGQGLRLIYYSQIVNDFQKGDIAEGYSVSREKKESFPLTVTSAQKNPTAFYLCASSPSGGGYTQYFGPGTRLTVL.

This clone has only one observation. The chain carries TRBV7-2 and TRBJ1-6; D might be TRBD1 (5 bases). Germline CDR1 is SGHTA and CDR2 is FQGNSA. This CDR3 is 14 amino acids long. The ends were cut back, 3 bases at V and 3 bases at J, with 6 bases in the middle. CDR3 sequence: CASSFQGYNSPLHF. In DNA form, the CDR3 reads TGTGCCAGCAGCTTCCAGGGCTATAATTCACCCCTCCACTTT.

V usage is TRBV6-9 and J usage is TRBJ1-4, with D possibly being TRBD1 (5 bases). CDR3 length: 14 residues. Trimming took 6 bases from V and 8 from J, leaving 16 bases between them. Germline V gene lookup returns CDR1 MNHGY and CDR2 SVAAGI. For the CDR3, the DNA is TGTGCCAGCAGCCCAGGGATCACGGGAGAAAAACTGTTTTTT. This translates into CASSPGITGEKLFF.

The CDR3 coding sequence is TGTGCCAGCAGCAATACGGAGCGGGGAACAACGTTTTACAATGAGCAGTTCTTC. Translating gives CASSNTERGTTFYNEQFF. The chain joins TRBV28 to TRBJ2-1, with TRBD2 identical over 7 bases. Trimming took 6 bases from V and 4 from J; bases not matched to a gene: 18. This CDR3 region has 18 residues. Germline V lookup: CDR1 MDHEN, CDR2 SYDVKM.

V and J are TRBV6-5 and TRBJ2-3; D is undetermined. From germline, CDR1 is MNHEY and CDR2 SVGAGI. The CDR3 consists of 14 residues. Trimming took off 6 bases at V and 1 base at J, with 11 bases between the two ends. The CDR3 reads CASRRDTGTDTQYF. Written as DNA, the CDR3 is TGTGCCAGCAGAAGGGATACGGGCACAGATACGCAGTATTTT.

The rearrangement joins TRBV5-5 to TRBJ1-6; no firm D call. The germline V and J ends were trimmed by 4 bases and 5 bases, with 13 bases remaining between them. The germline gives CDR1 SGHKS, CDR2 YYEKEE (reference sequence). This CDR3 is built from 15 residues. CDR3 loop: CASSRVQRNNSPLHF. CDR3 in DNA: TGTGCCAGCAGCCGGGTCCAGCGGAATAATTCACCCCTCCACTTT.

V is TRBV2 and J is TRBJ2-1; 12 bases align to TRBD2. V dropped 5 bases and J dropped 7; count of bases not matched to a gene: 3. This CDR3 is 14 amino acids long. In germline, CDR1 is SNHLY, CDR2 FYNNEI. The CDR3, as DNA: TGTGCCAGCAGTCGACTAGCGGGAGTGAATGAGCAGTTCTTC. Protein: CASSRLAGVNEQFF.

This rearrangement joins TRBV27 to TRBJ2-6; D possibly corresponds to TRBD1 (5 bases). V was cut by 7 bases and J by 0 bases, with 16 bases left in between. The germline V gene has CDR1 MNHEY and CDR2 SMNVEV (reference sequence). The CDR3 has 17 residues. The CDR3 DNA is TGTGCCAGCACTGGTTTAGGACACCTCTCTGGGGCCAACGTCCTGACTTTC. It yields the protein CASTGLGHLSGANVLTF.

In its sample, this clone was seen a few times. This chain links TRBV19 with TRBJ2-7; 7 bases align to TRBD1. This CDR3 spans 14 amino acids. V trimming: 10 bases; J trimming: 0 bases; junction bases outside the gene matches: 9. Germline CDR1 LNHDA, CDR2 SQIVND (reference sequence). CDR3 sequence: CATGGDLSSYEQYF. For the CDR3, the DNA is TGTGCCACAGGGGGAGATTTGAGCTCCTACGAGCAGTACTTC. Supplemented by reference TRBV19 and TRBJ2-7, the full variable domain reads DGGITQSPKYLFRKEGQNVTLSCEQNLNHDAMYWYRQDPGQGLRLIYYSQIVNDFQKGDIAEGYSVSREKKESFPLTVTSAQKNPTAFYLCATGGDLSSYEQYFGPGTRLTVT.

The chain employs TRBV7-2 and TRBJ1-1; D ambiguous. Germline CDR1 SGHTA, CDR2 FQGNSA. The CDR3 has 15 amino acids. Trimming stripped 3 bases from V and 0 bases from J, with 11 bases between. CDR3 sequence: CASSLRFDLNTEAFF. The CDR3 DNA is TGTGCCAGCAGCTTGCGGTTCGACCTGAACACTGAAGCTTTCTTT.

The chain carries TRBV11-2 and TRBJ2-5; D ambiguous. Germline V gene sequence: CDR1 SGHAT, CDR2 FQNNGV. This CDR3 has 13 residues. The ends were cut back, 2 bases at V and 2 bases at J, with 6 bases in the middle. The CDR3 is CASSLTPQETQYF. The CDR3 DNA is TGTGCCAGCAGCTTAACTCCACAAGAGACCCAGTACTTC.

CDR3 sequence reads: CASSPGGGAYGYTF. CDR3 in DNA: TGTGCCAGCAGTCCGGGAGGGGGGGCCTATGGCTACACCTTC. V and J are TRBV7-9 and TRBJ1-2; maybe TRBD1 (6 bases). The V end was cut by 6 bases, the J end by 4 bases, with 15 bases between. The germline gives CDR1 SEHNR, CDR2 FQNEAQ (reference sequence). The CDR3 runs to 14 residues.

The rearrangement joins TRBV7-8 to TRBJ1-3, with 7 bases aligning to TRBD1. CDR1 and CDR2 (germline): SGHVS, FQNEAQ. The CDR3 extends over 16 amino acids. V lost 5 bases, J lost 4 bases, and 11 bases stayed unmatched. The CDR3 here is CASSVMTGMRGNTIYF. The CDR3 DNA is TGTGCCAGCAGCGTCATGACAGGGATGAGAGGAAACACCATATATTTT.

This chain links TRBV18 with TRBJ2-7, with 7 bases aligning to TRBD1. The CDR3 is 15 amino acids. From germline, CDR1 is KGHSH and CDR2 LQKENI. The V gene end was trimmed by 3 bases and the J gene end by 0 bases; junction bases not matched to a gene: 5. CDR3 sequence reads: CASSPDRRRSYEQYF. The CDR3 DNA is TGTGCCAGCTCACCGGACAGGAGACGCTCCTACGAGCAGTACTTC.

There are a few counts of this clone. The CDR3 coding sequence is TGTGCCAGCAGCCCCGTACAAGGGGTTCTGGGCATTCAGTACTTC. Translated: CASSPVQGVLGIQYF. The chain has TRBV14 and TRBJ2-4; tentatively, D is TRBD1 (5 bases). Germline V lookup: CDR1 SGHDN, CDR2 FVKESK. V was pared by 4 bases and J by 9 bases, with 19 bases between. This CDR3 spans 15 amino acids.